Listed below are T cell receptor beta chains from one sample, sequenced in a study of T cell responses to AZD1222 COVID-19 vaccine. Measured with immunoSEQ multiplex PCR; TCRdb has only the in-frame clones, and not every one. The sample contains around 110,000 clones, around 89% of which appear only once. Sequencing used peripheral blood, obtained on day 0 of AZD1222 vaccination. The receptors shown here come from an adult in good health. Both conserved end residues are part of each CDR3. The order of the fields is clone size, D gene, J gene, CDR3 length, V gene, CDR3 DNA, CDR3 protein. D genes are given only for firm matches. Some rows have no size entry. The others give once, few or many, or a class for an expanded clone.

clone size: many
D gene: .
J gene: TRBJ2-5
CDR3 length: 13
V gene: TRBV5-6
CDR3 DNA: TGTGCCAGCAGCATGACAGGGAGGGAGACCCAGTACTTC
CDR3 protein: CASSMTGRETQYF

clone size: .
D gene: .
J gene: TRBJ2-7
CDR3 length: 15
V gene: TRBV6-6
CDR3 DNA: TGTGCCAGCAGTAGCAGGGTAGGCGTGACCTACGAGCAGTACTTC
CDR3 protein: CASSSRVGVTYEQYF

clone size: .
D gene: .
J gene: TRBJ2-7
CDR3 length: 14
V gene: TRBV7-8
CDR3 DNA: TGTGCCAGCAGCTTAGCGGGGTTCTCCTACGAGCAGTACTTC
CDR3 protein: CASSLAGFSYEQYF

clone size: .
D gene: TRBD1
J gene: TRBJ1-4
CDR3 length: 14
V gene: TRBV5-1
CDR3 DNA: TGCGCCAGCAGCCTGACAGGGATAAATGAAAAACTGTTTTTT
CDR3 protein: CASSLTGINEKLFF

clone size: .
D gene: TRBD1
J gene: TRBJ1-2
CDR3 length: 16
V gene: TRBV6-1
CDR3 DNA: TGTGCCAGCAGTGTGGGGACAGGGGGGGCCACCTATGGCTACACCTTC
CDR3 protein: CASSVGTGGATYGYTF

clone size: .
D gene: .
J gene: TRBJ2-7
CDR3 length: 13
V gene: TRBV27
CDR3 DNA: TGTGCCAGCAGTTTTGTGGGGGACTACGAGCAGTACTTC
CDR3 protein: CASSFVGDYEQYF

clone size: .
D gene: TRBD1
J gene: TRBJ1-5
CDR3 length: 16
V gene: TRBV5-6
CDR3 DNA: TGTGCCAGCAGCTTGGGGACAGGGACCTTCAATCAGCCCCAGCATTTT
CDR3 protein: CASSLGTGTFNQPQHF

clone size: .
D gene: .
J gene: TRBJ2-5
CDR3 length: 13
V gene: TRBV9
CDR3 DNA: TGTGCCAGCAGCGTGGCAGGTCAGGAGACCCAGTACTTC
CDR3 protein: CASSVAGQETQYF

clone size: .
D gene: .
J gene: TRBJ1-6
CDR3 length: 15
V gene: TRBV9
CDR3 DNA: TGTGCCAGCAGCCCGACGGGCACCTATAATTCACCCCTCCACTTT
CDR3 protein: CASSPTGTYNSPLHF

clone size: few
D gene: .
J gene: TRBJ1-1
CDR3 length: 15
V gene: TRBV19
CDR3 DNA: TGTGCCAGTAGTATCATCTCGGGGGCGAACACTGAAGCTTTCTTT
CDR3 protein: CASSIISGANTEAFF

clone size: once
D gene: .
J gene: TRBJ2-1
CDR3 length: 16
V gene: TRBV6-1
CDR3 DNA: TGTGCCAGCAGTGGACGACAAATCAACTCCTACAATGAGCAGTTCTTC
CDR3 protein: CASSGRQINSYNEQFF

clone size: .
D gene: .
J gene: TRBJ1-2
CDR3 length: 13
V gene: TRBV5-5
CDR3 DNA: TGTGCCAGCAGCTTGGGGAATAACTATGGCTACACCTTC
CDR3 protein: CASSLGNNYGYTF

clone size: .
D gene: .
J gene: TRBJ2-7
CDR3 length: 14
V gene: TRBV27
CDR3 DNA: TGTGCCAGCAGTTTTTCGGGTGTGGGGTACGAGCAGTACTTC
CDR3 protein: CASSFSGVGYEQYF

clone size: .
D gene: .
J gene: TRBJ1-1
CDR3 length: 15
V gene: TRBV7-8
CDR3 DNA: TGTGCCAGCAGCTTAGCGCGGAGGGGAGTGGCTGAAGCTTTCTTT
CDR3 protein: CASSLARRGVAEAFF

clone size: .
D gene: .
J gene: TRBJ1-2
CDR3 length: 14
V gene: TRBV28
CDR3 DNA: TGTGCCAGCAATCCCGGAGGGGCATCCTATGGCTACACCTTC
CDR3 protein: CASNPGGASYGYTF

clone size: .
D gene: .
J gene: TRBJ1-6
CDR3 length: 15
V gene: TRBV5-4
CDR3 DNA: TGTGCCAGCAGCTCCCAGGGTTCCTATAATTCACCCCTCCACTTT
CDR3 protein: CASSSQGSYNSPLHF

clone size: .
D gene: .
J gene: TRBJ2-7
CDR3 length: 16
V gene: TRBV28
CDR3 DNA: TGTGCCAGCAGTTTGGGCTCCGGGAACGGCGCATACGAGCAGTACTTC
CDR3 protein: CASSLGSGNGAYEQYF

clone size: .
D gene: .
J gene: TRBJ1-5
CDR3 length: 14
V gene: TRBV6-2/TRBV6-3
CDR3 DNA: TGTGCCAGCAGTTATACGCAGGGGAATCAGCCCCAGCATTTT
CDR3 protein: CASSYTQGNQPQHF

clone size: .
D gene: .
J gene: TRBJ1-3
CDR3 length: 14
V gene: TRBV11-1
CDR3 DNA: TGTGCCAGCAGCTTCCTCCAGGGAGAAAACACCATATATTTT
CDR3 protein: CASSFLQGENTIYF

clone size: .
D gene: .
J gene: TRBJ1-5
CDR3 length: 13
V gene: TRBV19
CDR3 DNA: TGTGCCAGTAGGCCATCTTCCTATCAGCCCCAGCATTTT
CDR3 protein: CASRPSSYQPQHF

clone size: .
D gene: .
J gene: TRBJ1-1
CDR3 length: 13
V gene: TRBV5-6
CDR3 DNA: TGTGCCAGCAGCTTTCAGCAGAACACTGAAGCTTTCTTT
CDR3 protein: CASSFQQNTEAFF

clone size: .
D gene: .
J gene: TRBJ1-1
CDR3 length: 11
V gene: TRBV5-6
CDR3 DNA: TGTGCCAGCAGCTTGCGGCAGGAAGCTTTCTTT
CDR3 protein: CASSLRQEAFF

clone size: .
D gene: .
J gene: TRBJ2-7
CDR3 length: 12
V gene: TRBV29-1
CDR3 DNA: TGCAGCGCGGGCCGCAGCCTACGTGAGCAGTACTTC
CDR3 protein: CSAGRSLREQYF